What follows are 20 T cell receptor beta chains derived from one specimen sequenced in a study of OX40 agonist ivuxolimab in advanced cancers. Sequencing was performed with immunoSEQ multiplex PCR; in TCRdb, only in-frame clones are kept and a portion is missing. In the table there are approximately 20,000 clones, 70% to 90% of which are singletons. The source material was CD4+ or CD8+ T cells sorted from blood, sampled in a trial of the OX40 agonist ivuxolimab. The receptor set was obtained from an adult with an advanced solid tumor such as melanoma, head and neck, liver or kidney cancer.

The chain recombines TRBV11-3 with TRBJ2-3, with D uncertain. Trimming cost V 2 bases and J 5 bases, with 8 bases left between them. The germline V gene encodes CDR1 SGHNT and CDR2 YENEEA. This CDR3 contains 13 residues. CDR3 in amino acids: CASSLSRIDTQYF. CDR3 nucleotide sequence: TGTGCCAGCAGCTTATCACGGATAGATACGCAGTATTTT.

The V call is TRBV4-2, the J call TRBJ2-3, with 8 bases that match TRBD2. Germline CDR1 reads LGHNA; CDR2 reads YNFKEQ. The V gene end was trimmed by 0 bases and the J gene end by 0 bases; junction bases not matched to a gene: 5. The CDR3 is 17 amino acids. The CDR3 sequence: CASSQDQASGSTDTQYF. Written as DNA, the CDR3 is TGTGCCAGCAGCCAAGATCAGGCTAGCGGGAGCACAGATACGCAGTATTTT.

Turning to this clone: The junction departs from germline at one end; a sequencing error may be responsible. The V call is TRBV10-3, the J call TRBJ2-3; 11 bases map to TRBD2. The length of the CDR3 is 15 residues. CDR1 and CDR2 (germline): ENHRY, SYGVKD. The CDR3 spells CASSELAGGTDTQYF. As DNA, the CDR3 is TGTGCCAGCAGTGAACTAGCGGGGGGCACAGATACGCAGTATTTT.

This clone was seen just once. J is TRBJ1-1 and V is TRBV19; 9 positions match TRBD1. The CDR3 totals 18 residues. Germline trimming cut 3 bases from V and 3 bases from J; bases unmatched to any gene: 14. In germline, CDR1 is LNHDA, CDR2 SQIVND (reference sequence). The CDR3 spells CASSISGTGRSKYTEAFF. The CDR3 coding sequence is TGTGCCAGTAGTATTTCAGGGACAGGGCGAAGCAAGTACACTGAAGCTTTCTTT. Full variable domain (rest looked up from reference TRBV19 and TRBJ1-1): DGGITQSPKYLFRKEGQNVTLSCEQNLNHDAMYWYRQDPGQGLRLIYYSQIVNDFQKGDIAEGYSVSREKKESFPLTVTSAQKNPTAFYLCASSISGTGRSKYTEAFFGQGTRLTVV.

The chain carries TRBV5-6 and TRBJ1-2; D unclear. The CDR3 is made up of 12 amino acids. Germline loops: CDR1 SGHDT, CDR2 YYEEEE. The germline V and J ends were trimmed by 4 bases and 1 base, with 5 bases remaining between them. The CDR3 coding sequence is TGTGCCAGCAGCCCTAGTAACTATGGCTACACCTTC. Its protein is CASSPSNYGYTF.

This clone has only one observation. This chain uses TRBV9 with TRBJ2-5, with 7 nucleotides matching TRBD1. Germline assignment: CDR1 SGDLS and CDR2 YYNGEE. The J segment lost 2 bases and the V segment lost 4 bases, leaving 5 bases of the junction unmatched. The length of the CDR3 is 14 residues. CDR3 protein: CASSFGTEQETQYF. The CDR3 nucleotides read TGTGCCAGCAGCTTCGGGACAGAGCAAGAGACCCAGTACTTC.

This clone was picked up a small number of times. This chain connects TRBV4-1 to TRBJ2-7; D is unresolved. V shed 1 base and J shed 1 base, with 8 bases lying between them. Germline V gives CDR1 MGHRA, CDR2 YSYEKL. The CDR3 runs to 14 residues. In DNA, the CDR3 is TGCGCCAGCAGCCAAGCCCCCGAGTCCTACGAGCAGTACTTC. Translating it yields CASSQAPESYEQYF.

The chain has TRBV5-1 and TRBJ2-7; TRBD1 matches 9 bases. There are 15 residues in the CDR3. CDR1 is SGHRS and CDR2 is YFSETQ in the germline V gene. J lost 6 bases, V lost 0 bases, and 7 bases had no gene match. The CDR3 DNA is TGCGCCAGCAGCTTGGGGCGGGACAGGGTCTCCGAGCAGTACTTC. This gives the protein CASSLGRDRVSEQYF. The full variable domain, completed using reference TRBV5-1 and TRBJ2-7, is KAGVTQTPRYLIKTRGQQVTLSCSPISGHRSVSWYQQTPGQGLQFLFEYFSETQRNKGNFPGRFSGRQFSNSRSEMNVSTLELGDSALYLCASSLGRDRVSEQYFGPGTRLTVT.

In its sample, this clone was seen once. The gene calls are TRBV6-5 and TRBJ2-5, with 7 bases fitting TRBD2. The DNA end is a closer match to TRBJ2-7, so the J assignment may be wrong. The germline V gene encodes CDR1 MNHEY and CDR2 SVGAGI. The CDR3 length is 14 residues. The CDR3 DNA reads as TGTGCCAGCAGGAAACGGACTAGTTTCTACGAGCAGTACTTC. It yields the protein CASRKRTSFYEQYF.

As regards this clone: This sample includes further DNA sequences coding for the same CDR3. CDR3 bases: TGTGCCAGCAGCCGCAGGAGGGGTGGGACCGGGGAGCTGTTTTTT. It encodes CASSRRRGGTGELFF. V usage is TRBV11-3 and J usage is TRBJ2-2; D perhaps matches TRBD2 (6 bases). The germline V gene has CDR1 SGHNT and CDR2 YENEEA. With 5 bases removed from V and 5 bases from J, the gap between germline ends came to 15 bases. This CDR3 has 15 residues.

This chain connects TRBV5-6 to TRBJ1-2; 9 nucleotides match TRBD1. From germline, CDR1 is SGHDT and CDR2 YYEEEE. The trim removed 0 bases at V and 4 bases at J, leaving 7 bases unmatched. The length of the CDR3 is 16 residues. CDR3 DNA: TGTGCCAGCAGCTTGGAGGGACAGGGCCTAACCTATGGCTACACCTTC. This encodes CASSLEGQGLTYGYTF.

The chain has TRBV5-1 and TRBJ1-6; 8 bases agree with TRBD1. This CDR3 contains 17 residues. Germline V gene lookup returns CDR1 SGHRS and CDR2 YFSETQ. With V trimmed by 4 bases and J by 2 bases, 8 bases remained unmatched. In nucleotides, the CDR3 is TGCGCCAGCAGCCAAGCGACGACAGGGGCCTATAATTCACCCCTCCACTTT. The encoded protein is CASSQATTGAYNSPLHF. Full variable domain (outside the CDR3, taken from reference TRBV5-1 and TRBJ1-6): KAGVTQTPRYLIKTRGQQVTLSCSPISGHRSVSWYQQTPGQGLQFLFEYFSETQRNKGNFPGRFSGRQFSNSRSEMNVSTLELGDSALYLCASSQATTGAYNSPLHFGNGTRLTVT.

This CDR3 reads CASSPHGIISFADTQYF. CDR3 nucleotide sequence: TGTGCCAGCAGCCCCCACGGGATTATTTCATTCGCAGATACGCAGTATTTT. V and J are TRBV28 and TRBJ2-3; perhaps TRBD2 as D (5 bases). Germline values: CDR1 MDHEN, CDR2 SYDVKM. V was clipped by 6 bases and J by 4 bases, with 23 bases between them. The CDR3 is 17 residues long.

The chain couples TRBV7-9 to TRBJ1-2; the D gene is possibly TRBD1 (6 bases). V lost 5 bases and J 1 base, leaving 17 bases between the germline ends. Per the germline V gene, CDR1 is SEHNR and CDR2 is FQNEAQ (reference sequence). The CDR3 has 16 amino acids. The CDR3 region has the DNA TGTGCCAGCAGCCACCCGGACAGCTATCTTAACTATGGCTACACCTTC. This codes for CASSHPDSYLNYGYTF.

The chain is built from TRBV27 and TRBJ2-7; D ambiguous. The germline V gene has CDR1 MNHEY and CDR2 SMNVEV (reference sequence). The V gene lost 6 bases and the J gene lost 2 bases, with 17 bases spanning the gap. The CDR3 length is 15 residues. Here the CDR3 reads CASSLGPSTAYEQYF. The CDR3 nucleotides read TGTGCCAGCAGCTTAGGGCCGAGTACCGCCTACGAGCAGTACTTC.

The chain couples TRBV5-4 to TRBJ1-2; D is unresolved. The CDR3 is 14 residues long. Germline values: CDR1 SGHNT, CDR2 YYREEE (reference sequence). The ends were cut back, 4 bases at V and 6 bases at J, with 16 bases in the middle. CDR3 DNA: TGTGCCAGCAGCCTGAACAGAGACCCGGATGGCTACACCTTC. Its protein is CASSLNRDPDGYTF.

This clone was observed a single time. V usage is TRBV2 and J usage is TRBJ2-6, with D possibly matching TRBD1 (5 bases). CDR3 size: 15 residues. Trimming cost V 6 bases and J 8 bases, with 17 bases left between them. Germline V gives CDR1 SNHLY, CDR2 FYNNEI. The CDR3 region has the DNA TGTGCCAGCAGGGCCGGAGCTGGGGCGACCAACGTCCTGACTTTC. Amino acids: CASRAGAGATNVLTF.

This chain connects TRBV29-1 to TRBJ1-1, with 9 bases lining up with TRBD1. This CDR3 has 13 amino acids. Germline V gives CDR1 SQVTM, CDR2 ANQGSEA. With 2 bases clipped from V and 5 bases from J, the junction kept 3 bases outside the gene matches. This CDR3 is CSVEWTGATEAFF. The CDR3 DNA is TGCAGCGTTGAATGGACAGGGGCTACTGAAGCTTTCTTT.

The chain joins TRBV2 to TRBJ2-5; D perhaps matches TRBD1 (5 bases). The J call is uncertain, as TRBJ2-7 better fits the DNA end. Germline V gene sequence: CDR1 SNHLY, CDR2 FYNNEI. CDR3 size: 14 residues. CDR3: CASSDQGVSYEQYF. The CDR3 region has the DNA TGTGCCAGCAGTGACCAAGGGGTTTCCTACGAGCAGTACTTC.

This sequence joins TRBV10-3 and TRBJ2-3; 12 bases are shared with TRBD2. Germline V gene data show CDR1 as ENHRY and CDR2 as SYGVKD. The CDR3 runs 17 residues. V was pared by 0 bases and J by 4 bases, with 5 bases of the junction left unmatched. CDR3 protein: CAISESTSGGFPDTQYF. Written as DNA, the CDR3 is TGTGCCATCAGTGAGTCCACTAGCGGGGGGTTCCCAGATACGCAGTATTTT.